Below are 5 T cell receptor beta chains sequenced from a single sample in a study of control samples from healthy donors and cancer patients. Clones were sequenced by immunoSEQ multiplex PCR, and TCRdb holds only the in-frame ones, with some missing. The sample lists tens of thousands of clones; around 91% were seen once. Sequenced sample: PBMCs. Receptor source: a man aged 55-75 years with colorectal cancer.

The chain combines TRBV7-9 with TRBJ1-1; 7 positions match TRBD1. The CDR3 length is 15 residues. The ends lost 1 base at V and 2 bases at J; junction bases unmatched: 4. Germline loops: CDR1 SEHNR, CDR2 FQNEAQ (reference sequence). This chain's CDR3 is CASSLEGTANTEAFF. CDR3 nucleotides: TGTGCCAGCAGCTTAGAGGGGACAGCTAACACTGAAGCTTTCTTT.

In its sample, this clone was seen once. The chain combines TRBV20-1 with TRBJ2-3, with 13 bases lining up with TRBD2. There are 14 residues in the CDR3. Germline V gene lookup returns CDR1 DFQATT and CDR2 SNEGSKA (reference sequence). J was trimmed by 4 bases and V by 3 bases; bases with no gene match: 1. The CDR3 here is CSASTSGGADTQYF. Here the CDR3 DNA reads TGCAGTGCTAGTACTAGCGGGGGGGCAGATACGCAGTATTTT.

V usage is TRBV4-1 and J usage is TRBJ2-7; possible D gene TRBD1, 6 bases. The CDR3 runs 11 residues. V lost 8 bases to trimming and J lost 2 bases, with 7 bases between them. Per germline, CDR1 MGHRA and CDR2 YSYEKL. The CDR3 bases are TGCGCCAGCGGGGACACCTACGAGCAGTACTTC. Residues: CASGDTYEQYF.

V is TRBV10-3 and J is TRBJ2-3; TRBD2 matches 8 bases. Trimming took 2 bases from V and 6 from J; bases not matched to a gene: 10. The germline V gene has CDR1 ENHRY and CDR2 SYGVKD. The CDR3 is made up of 16 amino acids. Written as DNA, the CDR3 is TGTGCCATCAGTGAGGCCACTAGCGGCCCGCGGGATACGCAGTATTTT. Amino acid sequence: CAISEATSGPRDTQYF.

This chain links TRBV15 with TRBJ1-2; D is undetermined. Trimming pared 0 bases from V and 0 bases from J, leaving 5 bases between. Per the germline V gene, CDR1 is LNHNV and CDR2 is YYDKDF (reference sequence). The CDR3 consists of 14 residues. Here the CDR3 reads CATSRDRTNYGYTF. Written as DNA, the CDR3 is TGTGCCACCAGCAGAGATCGGACTAACTATGGCTACACCTTC.